This entry lists 19 T cell receptor beta chains sequenced from one sample in a study of shared clonotypes between healthy human individuals. Generated by immunoSEQ multiplex PCR, the TCRdb table keeps only in-frame clones and is missing some. The profile shows about 2.3 million clones, approximately 93% of them singletons. Source material: naive CD4+ T cells from PBMCs. Subset reported: CD45RA+ positively selected. The receptors shown here come from a man aged 18 to 35 in good health. Some clones in this sample may be carry-over from other donors' samples.

V usage is TRBV9 and J usage is TRBJ2-5, with 11 positions matching TRBD2. Germline-derived CDR1 and CDR2 are SGDLS and YYNGEE. V lost 0 bases and J lost 2; bases outside the gene matches: 3. The CDR3 has 16 amino acids. DNA for the CDR3: TGTGCCAGCAGCGTAGGGCCTAGCGGGGGGCAAGAGACCCAGTACTTC. It is translated as CASSVGPSGGQETQYF.

The chain recombines TRBV2 with TRBJ2-2; 8 nucleotides align to TRBD2. V was pared by 8 bases and J by 6 bases, with 11 bases of the junction left unmatched. CDR1 is SNHLY, CDR2 FYNNEI, per germline. The CDR3 is 15 residues long. For the CDR3, the DNA is TGTGCCAGCGGAAGGAGCGGGAGTAATTCCGGGGAGCTGTTTTTT. It translates to CASGRSGSNSGELFF.

The chain links TRBV6-1 to TRBJ2-3; a possible D gene is TRBD1 (6 bases). The V and J ends lost 3 bases and 4 bases respectively, with 14 bases between them. The length of the CDR3 is 15 residues. Germline CDR1 reads MNHNS; CDR2 reads SASEGT. CDR3 protein: CASSETHKGADTQYF. The CDR3 DNA is TGTGCCAGCAGTGAGACGCACAAGGGGGCAGATACGCAGTATTTT.

This clone was recorded once. The chain combines TRBV6-5 with TRBJ2-4; no clear D. The germline V and J ends were trimmed by 4 bases and 0 bases, with 10 bases remaining between them. CDR3 size: 15 residues. Germline CDR1 is MNHEY and CDR2 is SVGAGI. CDR3 in amino acids: CASSWERLAKNIQYF. The CDR3 DNA is TGTGCCAGCAGTTGGGAACGACTAGCCAAAAACATTCAGTACTTC.

The CDR3 reads CASSPDLPSTNEKLFF. In nucleotides, the CDR3 is TGTGCCAGCAGCCCCGACCTCCCTTCAACTAATGAAAAACTGTTTTTT. This chain links TRBV7-9 with TRBJ1-4, with D hard to call. V lost 5 bases and J 0 bases, leaving 13 bases between the germline ends. In germline, CDR1 is SEHNR, CDR2 FQNEAQ (reference sequence). The CDR3 is 16 residues long.

The gene calls are TRBV30 and TRBJ1-6, with D hard to call. Looked up from germline, CDR1 is GTSNPN and CDR2 is SVGIG (reference sequence). Trimming pared 2 bases from V and 10 bases from J, leaving 21 bases between. The CDR3 covers 16 residues. The CDR3 loop reads CAWSLGQVRFSSPLHF. CDR3 in DNA: TGTGCCTGGAGTTTAGGCCAGGTACGGTTTTCGTCACCCCTCCACTTT. Combining the CDR3 with reference TRBV30 and TRBJ1-6 gives the whole variable domain SQTIHQWPATLVQPVGSPLSLECTVEGTSNPNLYWYRQAAGRGLQLLFYSVGIGQISSEVPQNLSASRPQDRQFILSSKKLLLSDSGFYLCAWSLGQVRFSSPLHFGNGTRLTVT.

The genes are TRBV18 and TRBJ1-4, with no clear D. The CDR3 covers 13 residues. The V end lost 5 bases, the J end lost 5 bases, and 9 bases lay between the germline ends. Germline V lookup: CDR1 KGHSH, CDR2 LQKENI. CDR3 loop: CASSGRGNEKLFF. DNA for the CDR3: TGTGCCAGCTCAGGCCGGGGAAATGAAAAACTGTTTTTT.

The J gene is TRBJ2-2, the V gene TRBV12-5; tentatively, D is TRBD2 (6 bases). Between the trimmed V and J ends, which lost 4 bases and 7 bases, there was a span of 7 bases. The germline CDR1 and CDR2 sequences are LGHNT and FRNRAP. This CDR3 region has 12 residues. In nucleotides, the CDR3 is TGTGCTAGTGGTTCGCGGGGCGGGGAGCTGTTTTTT. It specifies CASGSRGGELFF.

The gene calls are TRBV7-2 and TRBJ1-1; D might be TRBD1 (6 bases). The germline V gene encodes CDR1 SGHTA and CDR2 FQGNSA. Trimming stripped 2 bases from V and 4 bases from J, with 11 bases between. The CDR3 loop spans 14 amino acids. The CDR3 DNA is TGTGCCAGCAGCTTAATCCCAGGGGTCACTGAAGCTTTCTTT. Translating gives CASSLIPGVTEAFF.

The rearrangement uses TRBV5-1 and TRBJ2-1, with D maybe TRBD2 (5 bases). Trimming took 4 bases from V and 7 from J, leaving 27 bases between them. The V gene's germline CDR1 is SGHRS and CDR2 YFSETQ. The CDR3 is made up of 18 amino acids. In DNA, the CDR3 is TGCGCCAGCAGCCGGCGAACCCCGGCAGCGGACCAAAGAAATGAGCAGTTCTTC. It translates to CASSRRTPAADQRNEQFF.

CDR3 DNA sequence: TGTGCCAGCAGCTTACCAGGGTGGAATGAAAAACTGTTTTTT. This translates into CASSLPGWNEKLFF. The chain is built from TRBV7-9 and TRBJ1-4; D might be TRBD1 (5 bases). Germline V lookup: CDR1 SEHNR, CDR2 FQNEAQ (reference sequence). V lost 2 bases and J 5 bases, leaving 9 bases between the germline ends. CDR3 length equals 14 residues.

This chain links TRBV18 with TRBJ2-5, with D tentatively TRBD1 or TRBD2 (8 bases each). Looked up from germline, CDR1 is KGHSH and CDR2 is LQKENI. This CDR3 is built from 19 residues. The V gene lost 2 bases and the J gene lost 2 bases, with 24 bases spanning the gap. CDR3 DNA: TGTGCCAGCTCACCAGTCAGGGGGCCCGGGGGGGTCCGGCAAGAGACCCAGTACTTC. Amino acids: CASSPVRGPGGVRQETQYF.

To note about this clone: This sample includes further DNA sequences coding for the same CDR3. The V gene is TRBV9, the J gene TRBJ2-7; possibly TRBD1 for D (6 bases). V lost 0 bases and J lost 1, with 8 bases in between. The length of the CDR3 is 14 residues. Germline loops: CDR1 SGDLS, CDR2 YYNGEE. CDR3 loop: CASSVGGQSYEQYF. CDR3 DNA sequence: TGTGCCAGCAGCGTAGGGGGGCAGTCCTACGAGCAGTACTTC.

This clone was found a few times. CDR3 amino acids: CSARLGAEAFF. For the CDR3, the DNA is TGCAGTGCTAGACTTGGTGCTGAAGCTTTCTTT. The chain is built from TRBV20-1 and TRBJ1-1; D is uncertain. The germline gives CDR1 DFQATT, CDR2 SNEGSKA (reference sequence). The CDR3 is made up of 11 amino acids. Trimming took 2 bases from V and 6 from J, leaving 7 bases between them.

The rearrangement links TRBV19 to TRBJ2-1, with D unclear. The CDR3 length is 13 residues. Looked up from germline, CDR1 is LNHDA and CDR2 is SQIVND (reference sequence). Trimming took off 5 bases at V and 7 bases at J, with 12 bases between the two ends. The CDR3: CASSSTRANEQFF. The DNA for the CDR3 is TGTGCCAGTAGTTCGACCCGGGCGAATGAGCAGTTCTTC.

Remarks on this clone: This same CDR3 is encoded by further DNA sequences in the sample. The chain is built from TRBV29-1 and TRBJ2-7; possibly TRBD2 for D (5 bases). CDR1 SQVTM and CDR2 ANQGSEA come from the germline V gene. The CDR3 runs 11 residues. Trimming stripped 4 bases from V and 3 bases from J, with 7 bases between. CDR3 sequence (DNA): TGCAGCGTTGCCCGGGGCTACGAGCAGTACTTC. It encodes CSVARGYEQYF.

V and J are TRBV5-1 and TRBJ2-5; TRBD2 matches at 11 bases. Trimming took 0 bases from V and 4 from J; bases not matched to a gene: 8. Germline CDR1 is SGHRS and CDR2 is YFSETQ. This CDR3 contains 17 residues. DNA of the CDR3: TGCGCCAGCAGCTTGGTAATAGCGGGAGGGCGGGGAGAGACCCAGTACTTC. Translated: CASSLVIAGGRGETQYF.

The genes are TRBV28 and TRBJ2-2, with TRBD1 matching over 7 bases. The V gene end was trimmed by 6 bases and the J gene end by 0 bases; junction bases not matched to a gene: 7. The CDR3 length is 16 residues. Germline CDR1 MDHEN, CDR2 SYDVKM. CDR3 DNA: TGTGCCAGCAGGGGGACAGAGCTCGCGAACACCGGGGAGCTGTTTTTT. Amino acid sequence: CASRGTELANTGELFF.

The chain links TRBV11-2 to TRBJ2-7; perhaps TRBD2 as D (5 bases). V gave up 4 bases and J gave up 6 bases, with 13 bases separating them. This CDR3 contains 13 residues. In germline, CDR1 is SGHAT, CDR2 FQNNGV. The CDR3 protein is CASSSPGVSEQYF. CDR3 bases: TGTGCCAGCAGCTCCCCCGGGGTGAGCGAGCAGTACTTC.